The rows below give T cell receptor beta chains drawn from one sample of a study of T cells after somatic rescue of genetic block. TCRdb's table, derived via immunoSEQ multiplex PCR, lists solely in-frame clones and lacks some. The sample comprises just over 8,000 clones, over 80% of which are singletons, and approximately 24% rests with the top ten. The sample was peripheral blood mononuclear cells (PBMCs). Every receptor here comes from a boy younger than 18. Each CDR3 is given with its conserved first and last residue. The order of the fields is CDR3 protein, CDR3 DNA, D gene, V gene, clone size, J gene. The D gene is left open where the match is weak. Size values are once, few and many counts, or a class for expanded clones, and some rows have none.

CDR3aa: CASSFNPTPEAFF; CDR3nt: TGTGCCAGCAGCTTTAACCCGACCCCTGAAGCTTTCTTT; d_gene: NA; v_gene: TRBV13; abundance: NA; j_gene: TRBJ1-1
CDR3aa: CASSWDTRNTGELFF; CDR3nt: TGCGCCAGCAGCTGGGACACACGGAACACCGGGGAGCTGTTTTTT; d_gene: NA; v_gene: TRBV5-1; abundance: NA; j_gene: TRBJ2-2
CDR3aa: CASSETGELFF; CDR3nt: TGTGCCAGCAGTGAAACTGGGGAGCTGTTTTTT; d_gene: NA; v_gene: TRBV2; abundance: NA; j_gene: TRBJ2-2
CDR3aa: CASSLAGLAQYNEQFF; CDR3nt: TGCGCCAGCAGCTTGGCCGGCCTAGCGCAGTACAATGAGCAGTTCTTC; d_gene: NA; v_gene: TRBV5-1; abundance: NA; j_gene: TRBJ2-1
CDR3aa: CATSRGGSRGEAFF; CDR3nt: TGTGCCACCAGCAGGGGCGGTAGTCGGGGAGAAGCTTTCTTT; d_gene: NA; v_gene: TRBV15; abundance: few; j_gene: TRBJ1-1
CDR3aa: CASSELWIGDVDTGELFF; CDR3nt: TGTGCCAGCAGTGAATTGTGGATAGGAGACGTCGACACCGGGGAGCTGTTTTTT; d_gene: NA; v_gene: TRBV11-1; abundance: NA; j_gene: TRBJ2-2
CDR3aa: CASSRDRVSSYEQYF; CDR3nt: TGTGCCAGCAGCCGTGACAGGGTGAGCTCCTACGAGCAGTACTTC; d_gene: TRBD1; v_gene: TRBV7-2; abundance: NA; j_gene: TRBJ2-7
CDR3aa: CSVDWGNTEDFF; CDR3nt: TGCAGCGTTGATTGGGGGAACACTGAAGATTTCTTT; d_gene: NA; v_gene: TRBV29-1; abundance: few; j_gene: TRBJ1-1
CDR3aa: CASSRGDYGYTF; CDR3nt: TGTGCCAGCAGCCGAGGGGACTATGGCTACACCTTC; d_gene: NA; v_gene: TRBV11-3; abundance: NA; j_gene: TRBJ1-2
CDR3aa: CASSWDRVSYEQYF; CDR3nt: TGTGCCAGCAGCTGGGACCGAGTCTCCTACGAGCAGTACTTC; d_gene: NA; v_gene: TRBV4-2; abundance: NA; j_gene: TRBJ2-7